These 13 T cell receptor beta chains were sequenced from one sample in a study of beta chain features in type 1 diabetes. Expressed TCRB transcripts were sequenced after all isolated RNA was converted to cDNA. Profiled with immunoSEQ multiplex PCR; TCRdb holds only in-frame clones, not every one. Here the sample spans about 260,000 clones, 68% being singletons. What was sequenced was naive CD4+ T cells from blood. Every receptor here comes from a man aged 30 to 45 in good health.

J is TRBJ2-3 and V is TRBV30, with TRBD2 as a possible D gene (6 bases). There are 14 residues in the CDR3. V lost 0 bases and J lost 5, with 12 bases in between. Per the germline V gene, CDR1 is GTSNPN and CDR2 is SVGIG (reference sequence). The DNA of the CDR3 is TGTGCCTGGAGTGTAAGGATGGGGGGAGATACGCAGTATTTT. Translating gives CAWSVRMGGDTQYF.

This clone was observed a few times. This chain connects TRBV7-9 to TRBJ2-5; D is undetermined. Germline loops: CDR1 SEHNR, CDR2 FQNEAQ (reference sequence). This CDR3 has 14 residues. Between the trimmed V and J ends, which lost 0 bases and 1 base, there was a span of 6 bases. CDR3: CASSLAGFQETQYF. CDR3 DNA: TGTGCCAGCAGCTTAGCGGGTTTCCAAGAGACCCAGTACTTC.

J is TRBJ2-3 and V is TRBV7-2; tentatively, D is TRBD2 (5 bases). The CDR3 sequence is 16 residues long. V was clipped by 3 bases and J by 4 bases, with 17 bases between them. Germline V gene data show CDR1 as SGHTA and CDR2 as FQGNSA. CDR3 region: CASSFYPRGAADTQYF. The CDR3 DNA is TGTGCCAGCAGCTTCTATCCCCGGGGAGCAGCAGATACGCAGTATTTT.

This clone has more than one count but fewer than ten. This sequence joins TRBV29-1 and TRBJ1-1; no firm D call. V was shortened by 7 bases and J by 0 bases, with 12 bases between the two germline ends. This CDR3 has 13 amino acids. The germline V gene encodes CDR1 SQVTM and CDR2 ANQGSEA. The CDR3 sequence is CSAAGLMNTEAFF. The CDR3, as DNA: TGCAGCGCCGCAGGACTCATGAACACTGAAGCTTTCTTT.

The CDR3 is CAWTQYRSPLHF. Here the CDR3 DNA reads TGTGCCTGGACCCAGTACAGATCACCCCTCCACTTT. The J gene is TRBJ1-6, the V gene TRBV30, with unresolved D. The CDR3 totals 12 residues. Per germline, CDR1 GTSNPN and CDR2 SVGIG (reference sequence). V gave up 4 bases and J gave up 10 bases, with 11 bases separating them. Using reference TRBV30 and TRBJ1-6 for the parts outside the CDR3, the full variable domain is SQTIHQWPATLVQPVGSPLSLECTVEGTSNPNLYWYRQAAGRGLQLLFYSVGIGQISSEVPQNLSASRPQDRQFILSSKKLLLSDSGFYLCAWTQYRSPLHFGNGTRLTVT.

The V gene is TRBV5-5, the J gene TRBJ1-2; D ambiguous. The CDR3 covers 11 residues. V gave up 4 bases and J gave up 2 bases, with 3 bases separating them. The V gene's germline CDR1 is SGHKS and CDR2 YYEKEE (reference sequence). CDR3 sequence (DNA): TGTGCCAGCAGCGGGAACTATGGCTACACCTTC. This gives the protein CASSGNYGYTF. Supplemented by reference TRBV5-5 and TRBJ1-2, the full variable domain reads DAGVTQSPTHLIKTRGQQVTLRCSPISGHKSVSWYQQVLGQGPQFIFQYYEKEERGRGNFPDRFSARQFPNYSSELNVNALLLGDSALYLCASSGNYGYTFGSGTRLTVV.

This clone appeared a single time. Here the CDR3 reads CASGLVLPPNIQYF. The CDR3 DNA sequence: TGTGCTAGTGGTTTGGTACTACCACCAAACATTCAGTACTTC. V is TRBV12-5 and J is TRBJ2-4; D unresolved. Trimming shortened V by 0 bases and J by 6 bases, and 9 bases separated the two germline ends. CDR1 and CDR2 from the germline V gene are LGHNT and FRNRAP. The CDR3 covers 14 residues.

In this sample, this clone turned up a few times. Distinct nucleotide sequences in the sample also encode this CDR3. The V gene is TRBV30, the J gene TRBJ1-1; D ambiguous. Trimming left V 0 bases short and J 1 base short, with 6 bases between. CDR3 size: 13 residues. From germline, CDR1 is GTSNPN and CDR2 SVGIG (reference sequence). DNA of the CDR3: TGTGCCTGGAGTGTTGGTGGGAACACTGAAGCTTTCTTT. Its translation is CAWSVGGNTEAFF.

This clone was picked up a small number of times. The J gene is TRBJ2-6, the V gene TRBV5-6, with D perhaps assigned TRBD1 or TRBD2 (5 bases each). The CDR3 contains 17 residues. Trimming took 4 bases from V and 2 from J, leaving 16 bases between them. The V gene's germline CDR1 is SGHDT and CDR2 YYEEEE. CDR3 loop: CASSRGPLRPGANVLTF. The CDR3, as DNA: TGTGCCAGCAGCAGGGGACCGCTACGTCCTGGGGCCAACGTCCTGACTTTC.

J is TRBJ2-7 and V is TRBV7-9; D ambiguous. The CDR3 is 16 residues long. V was trimmed by 1 base and J by 5 bases, leaving 18 bases between them. CDR1 and CDR2 (germline): SEHNR, FQNEAQ (reference sequence). This chain's CDR3 is CASSLEPLQRVNEQYF. CDR3 in DNA: TGTGCCAGCAGCTTAGAACCCCTGCAGCGTGTCAACGAGCAGTACTTC.

This chain connects TRBV11-2 to TRBJ2-3; TRBD2 might be the D (6 bases). From germline, CDR1 is SGHAT and CDR2 FQNNGV. The CDR3 is made up of 16 amino acids. V lost 5 bases and J lost 2, with 17 bases in between. The CDR3 sequence is CASSTGLAFFTDTQYF. The CDR3 DNA sequence: TGTGCCAGCAGCACGGGACTTGCTTTTTTCACAGATACGCAGTATTTT.

As to this clone: Other nucleotide sequences from this sample produce the same CDR3. This chain links TRBV4-3 with TRBJ2-5, with no clear D. V was pared by 0 bases and J by 4 bases, with 6 bases between. Germline-derived CDR1 and CDR2 are LGHNA and YSLEER. The CDR3 has 13 residues. The chain's CDR3 is CASSQDRRETQYF. The CDR3 nucleotides read TGCGCCAGCAGCCAAGACAGGCGAGAGACCCAGTACTTC.

The chain links TRBV4-1 to TRBJ2-6; a possible D gene is TRBD1 (5 bases). The CDR3 runs to 15 residues. Trimming pared 4 bases from V and 0 bases from J, leaving 7 bases between. Germline V gene lookup returns CDR1 MGHRA and CDR2 YSYEKL. The CDR3 is CASSRDSSGANVLTF. DNA of the CDR3: TGCGCCAGCAGCCGAGACAGCTCTGGGGCCAACGTCCTGACTTTC.